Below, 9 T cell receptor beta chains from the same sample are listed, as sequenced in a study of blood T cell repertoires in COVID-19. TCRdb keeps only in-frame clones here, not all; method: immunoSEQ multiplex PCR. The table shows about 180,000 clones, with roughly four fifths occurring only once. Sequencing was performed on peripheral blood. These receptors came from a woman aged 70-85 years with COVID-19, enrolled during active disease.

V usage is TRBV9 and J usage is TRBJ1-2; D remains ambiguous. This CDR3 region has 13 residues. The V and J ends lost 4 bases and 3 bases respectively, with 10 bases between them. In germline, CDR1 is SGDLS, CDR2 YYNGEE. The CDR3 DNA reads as TGTGCCAGCAGCCCTAGAGACGACTATGGCTACACCTTC. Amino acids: CASSPRDDYGYTF. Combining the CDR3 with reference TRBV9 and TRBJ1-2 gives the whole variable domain DSGVTQTPKHLITATGQRVTLRCSPRSGDLSVYWYQQSLDQGLQFLIQYYNGEERAKGNILERFSAQQFPDLHSELNLSSLELGDSALYFCASSPRDDYGYTFGSGTRLTVV.

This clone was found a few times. DNA of the CDR3: TGTGCCAGCAGTTACGCGAGCGGGAGAGAGACCCAGTACTTC. Protein: CASSYASGRETQYF. The chain recombines TRBV6-5 with TRBJ2-5, with TRBD2 matching 8 bases. The CDR3 covers 14 residues. Trimming took 2 bases from V and 4 from J; bases not matched to a gene: 3. Germline V gene sequence: CDR1 MNHEY, CDR2 SVGAGI.

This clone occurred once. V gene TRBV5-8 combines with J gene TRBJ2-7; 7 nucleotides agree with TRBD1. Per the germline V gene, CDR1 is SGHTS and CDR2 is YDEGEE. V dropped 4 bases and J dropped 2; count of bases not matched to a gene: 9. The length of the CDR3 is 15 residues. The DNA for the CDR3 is TGTGCCAGCAGCATGTCCGGGACAGAAACCTACGAGCAGTACTTC. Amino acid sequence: CASSMSGTETYEQYF. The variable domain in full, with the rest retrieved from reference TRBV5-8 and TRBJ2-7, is EAGVTQSPTHLIKTRGQQATLRCSPISGHTSVYWYQQALGLGLQFLLWYDEGEERNRGNFPPRFSGRQFPNYSSELNVNALELEDSALYLCASSMSGTETYEQYFGPGTRLTVT.

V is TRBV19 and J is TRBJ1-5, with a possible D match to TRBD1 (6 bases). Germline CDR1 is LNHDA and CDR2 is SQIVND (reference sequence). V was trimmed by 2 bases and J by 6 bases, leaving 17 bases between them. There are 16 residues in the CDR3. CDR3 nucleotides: TGTGCCAGTAGTATAAGGAAAAGGGGGGGGCCTCAGCCCCAGCATTTT. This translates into CASSIRKRGGPQPQHF.

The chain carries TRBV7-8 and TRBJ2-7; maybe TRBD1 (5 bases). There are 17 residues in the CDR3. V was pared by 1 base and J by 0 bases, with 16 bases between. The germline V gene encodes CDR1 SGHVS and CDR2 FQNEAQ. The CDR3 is CASSLGSPRQSSYEQYF. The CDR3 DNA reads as TGTGCCAGCAGCTTAGGTTCCCCGAGACAGTCCTCCTACGAGCAGTACTTC.

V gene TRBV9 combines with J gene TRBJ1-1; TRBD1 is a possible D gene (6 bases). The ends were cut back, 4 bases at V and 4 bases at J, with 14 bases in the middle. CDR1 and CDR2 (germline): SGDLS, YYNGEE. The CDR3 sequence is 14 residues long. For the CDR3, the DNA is TGTGCCAGCAGCCCACTTACAGGGCCCACTGAAGCTTTCTTT. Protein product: CASSPLTGPTEAFF. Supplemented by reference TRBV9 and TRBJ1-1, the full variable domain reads DSGVTQTPKHLITATGQRVTLRCSPRSGDLSVYWYQQSLDQGLQFLIQYYNGEERAKGNILERFSAQQFPDLHSELNLSSLELGDSALYFCASSPLTGPTEAFFGQGTRLTVV.

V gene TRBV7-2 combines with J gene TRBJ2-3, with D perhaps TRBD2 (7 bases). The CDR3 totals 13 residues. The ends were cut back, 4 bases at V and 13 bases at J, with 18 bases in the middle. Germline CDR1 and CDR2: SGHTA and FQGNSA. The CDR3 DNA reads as TGTGCCAGCAGCTCCAGGGGAGGGGCATTCAAGTATTTT. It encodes CASSSRGGAFKYF.

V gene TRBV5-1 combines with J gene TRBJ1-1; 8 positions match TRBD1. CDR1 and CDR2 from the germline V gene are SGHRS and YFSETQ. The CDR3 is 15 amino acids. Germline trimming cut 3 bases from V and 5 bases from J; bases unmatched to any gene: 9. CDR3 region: CASSYVTGGRTEAFF. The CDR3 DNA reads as TGCGCCAGCAGCTACGTTACAGGGGGGAGGACTGAAGCTTTCTTT. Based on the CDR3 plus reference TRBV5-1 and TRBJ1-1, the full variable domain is KAGVTQTPRYLIKTRGQQVTLSCSPISGHRSVSWYQQTPGQGLQFLFEYFSETQRNKGNFPGRFSGRQFSNSRSEMNVSTLELGDSALYLCASSYVTGGRTEAFFGQGTRLTVV.

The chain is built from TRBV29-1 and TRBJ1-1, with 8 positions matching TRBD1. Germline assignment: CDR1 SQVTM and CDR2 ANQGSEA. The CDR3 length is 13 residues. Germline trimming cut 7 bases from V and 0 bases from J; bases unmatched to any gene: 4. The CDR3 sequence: CSAAGGVNTEAFF. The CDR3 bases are TGCAGCGCCGCAGGGGGCGTGAACACTGAAGCTTTCTTT.